Given below is one T cell receptor (beta chain) in context. The antigen is not known. These data belong to a study of cytomegalovirus exposure and HLA in healthy donors. Turning to the study itself: Earlier, fewer than 130 million unique TCR beta sequences were recovered from around 190 million T cells by an analysis. Study outcomes and limitations: Highly shared variants forming one cluster were likely a sequencing artifact. Earlier findings revealed that most TCR beta V segments proved productive either about 90% or about 30% of the time.

PCR employed 60 Vbeta and 13 Jbeta primers. Using immunoSEQ multiplex PCR, the repertoire was profiled, and TCRdb retains in-frame clones only, with some absent. The table includes some 190,000 clones, over 60% detected once. Trimming pared 3 bases from V and 0 bases from J, leaving 10 bases between. The CDR3 has 15 amino acids. Per the germline V gene, CDR1 is SGHTA and CDR2 is FQGNSA. J is TRBJ2-3 and V is TRBV7-2, with TRBD2 as a possible D gene (6 bases). The source of this sequence is a woman aged 40 to 49 in good health and CMV-seronegative. The material sequenced was PBMCs. DNA for the CDR3: TGTGCCAGCAGCTTGGGACTTACTAGCACAGATACGCAGTATTTT. Amino acids: CASSLGLTSTDTQYF.